The sequence of this T cell receptor beta chain was determined in a study of blood T cell repertoires in COVID-19 (dated by TCRdb to about 2020). For the study in its entirety: Samples from collaborators originated in the United States, Italy and Spain and spanned both the acute and convalescent phases of COVID-19. The material from the prospective study consisted of cDNA or gDNA derived from T cells, B-cell-depleted T cells, or PBMCs. Subjects who had been exposed to COVID-19, were actively infected with it, or had recovered from it provided the deeply sampled blood TCRbeta repertoires that made up the dataset. A freely available public database, intended as a resource for researchers studying the immune response to SARS-CoV-2, is where the repertoires were released. Samples came from the ongoing ImmuneRACE study (first 160 participants) plus 1,254 subjects from 6 global collaborators. A de-identified subject ID, COVID-19 status, age in years and sex were almost always included in the sample metadata. Where available, HLA class I and class II types were obtained from metadata supplied by the sample provider rather than from assay-based typing.

TCRbeta CDR3 regions were amplified from genomic DNA by means of the immunoSEQ Assay, a bias-controlled multiplex PCR. From the authors' description of their analysis: Nucleated cell counts per sample were estimated from amplification of reference gene primers within the assay. To quantify the absolute abundance of each unique TCRbeta CDR3 rearrangement, sequence reads were collapsed and filtered. For each sample, productive Simpson clonality was calculated as the square root of Simpson's diversity index over productive rearrangements. In TCRdb, the immuneACCESS table is reduced to in-frame sequences with V and J assigned. These tables do not hold every clone; where another copy was compared, an unresolved V gene accounts for under half, and the others remain unexplained. The DNA gave D and trimming, while V, J and clone size come from that table. This sample comprises 200,000 or so clones, roughly 80% of them detected only once. The ten largest clones take up over 5% of the sample.

Of note for this clone: Its specific antigen is unknown. No base quality information exists; no much larger clone differs at one position.

Broad study findings and their caveats: The amount of clinical and demographic metadata varied by source and participant and was provided uncurated.

Collaborating institutions collected whole blood in K2EDTA tubes following their own protocols. For TCRbeta analysis, collaborators shipped samples in one of three forms: frozen whole blood, isolated PBMCs, or DNA extracted from either of those sample types. V sheds 3 bases and J sheds 4 bases, leaving 13 bases between their ends. The germline V gene specifies MNHEY as CDR1 and SVGAGI as CDR2. The CDR3 starts with the cysteine, ends with the phenylalanine, and has 14 residues. Only CDR3 DNA is held: 42 bases, read in frame from base 1. The rearrangement combines TRBV6-5 with TRBJ2-7, with TRBD1 as a weak D call on 6 bases. Sample: peripheral blood. The receptor comes from a woman aged 25-40 years with acute or convalescent COVID-19. CDR3 protein: CASSYRPGEYEQYF. The nucleotides are TGTGCCAGCAGTTATCGTCCAGGGGAGTACGAGCAGTACTTC.